The clone carrying this T cell receptor beta chain came up a few times. Participants came from some 23 US areas, aged about 18 to 89 years. Participants' reported clinical history set cohort assignment. What the recovered Cohort 3 donors had was two negative PCRs, clearance, or symptom resolution. As originally analysed: The authors estimated nucleated cell counts from reference gene primer amplification. Sequencing was performed with immunoSEQ multiplex PCR; in TCRdb, only in-frame clones are kept and a portion is missing. That table gives V, J and clone size, and the DNA gave D and trimming. The sample consists of 180,000 or so clones, 70% to 90% of them appearing once. This sample is part of a study of blood T cell repertoires in COVID-19. Germline CDR1 is SGHRS and CDR2 is YFSETQ. The length of the CDR3 is 13 residues. Trimming pared 1 base from V and 6 bases from J, leaving 10 bases between.

The sequencing input was PBMCs or T cells enriched from blood (not recorded which). The rearrangement joins TRBV5-1 to TRBJ1-1; tentative D call: TRBD1 (5 bases). This TCR came from a woman between 45 and 65 years old who had recovered from COVID-19. This chain's CDR3 is CASSLNGGAEAFF. The DNA of the CDR3 is TGCGCCAGCAGCTTGAACGGGGGAGCTGAAGCTTTCTTT.